Listed below are T cell receptor beta chains from one sample, sequenced in a study of blood T cell repertoires in COVID-19. Generated by immunoSEQ multiplex PCR, the TCRdb table keeps only in-frame clones and is missing some. The sample gives about 170,000 clones, around 91% of which show up once; approximately 0.8% is in the top ten. The sample taken for sequencing was PBMCs or T cells enriched from blood (not recorded which). These receptors all stem from a young woman who had recovered from COVID-19. Both conserved end residues are part of each CDR3. The order of the fields is D gene, V gene, J gene, clone size, CDR3 protein, CDR3 DNA. D genes are given only for firm matches. Size values are once, few and many counts, or a class for expanded clones, and some rows have none.

>-|TRBV27|TRBJ2-1|-
CASSLQTGLGMNEQFF
TGTGCCAGCAGTTTACAAACAGGGTTAGGGATGAATGAGCAGTTCTTC
>TRBD1|TRBV23-1|TRBJ2-2|-
CASSQNRDRGPNTGELFF
TGCGCCAGCAGTCAAAACCGGGACAGGGGGCCGAACACCGGGGAGCTGTTTTTT
>TRBD1|TRBV2|TRBJ1-1|-
CASTPDRALNTEAFF
TGTGCCAGCACCCCGGACAGGGCCCTTAACACTGAAGCTTTCTTT
>-|TRBV7-9|TRBJ1-2|few
CASSSGEGGYTF
TGTGCCAGCAGTTCAGGGGAAGGAGGCTACACCTTC
>-|TRBV5-1|TRBJ1-2|few
CASSLGAVYGYTF
TGCGCCAGCAGCTTGGGGGCAGTCTATGGCTACACCTTC
>-|TRBV10-3|TRBJ2-7|-
CAIRAETYEQYF
TGTGCCATCAGGGCCGAAACCTACGAGCAGTACTTC
>TRBD1|TRBV9|TRBJ2-6|-
CASSVGGTAFRGANVLTF
TGTGCCAGCAGCGTAGGTGGGACAGCCTTTCGTGGGGCCAACGTCCTGACTTTC
>TRBD1|TRBV6-5|TRBJ2-4|-
CASRTGAPGNIQYF
TGTGCCAGCAGAACAGGGGCTCCCGGTAACATTCAGTACTTC
>-|TRBV7-9|TRBJ2-7|-
CASSSMDTSYEQYF
TGTGCCAGCAGCTCGATGGACACATCCTACGAGCAGTACTTC
>TRBD2|TRBV4-1|TRBJ2-1|once
CASRTSGGNNEQFF
TGCGCCAGCCGGACTAGCGGGGGGAACAATGAGCAGTTCTTC
>-|TRBV7-9|TRBJ1-4|-
CASSRVGRTNEKLFF
TGTGCCAGCAGCCGCGTGGGGCGGACGAATGAAAAACTGTTTTTT
>TRBD2|TRBV28|TRBJ2-1|-
CASGLAGNEQFF
TGTGCCAGCGGACTAGCGGGCAATGAGCAGTTCTTC
>-|TRBV10-3|TRBJ2-1|-
CAISEGSHGNEQFF
TGTGCCATCAGTGAGGGGTCCCACGGGAATGAGCAGTTCTTC
>TRBD1|TRBV5-1|TRBJ1-1|-
CASSRPGTDVMNTEAFF
TGCGCCAGCAGCCGTCCCGGGACAGATGTTATGAACACTGAAGCTTTCTTT
>-|TRBV7-9|TRBJ2-7|-
CASRDLNYEQYF
TGTGCCAGCAGAGATCTAAATTACGAGCAGTACTTC
>-|TRBV27|TRBJ2-1|-
CASVGDSSHEQFF
TGTGCCAGCGTGGGGGACTCGAGTCATGAGCAGTTCTTC
>TRBD2|TRBV15|TRBJ2-1|-
CATSRDLADTNEQFF
TGTGCCACCAGCAGAGACCTAGCGGATACCAATGAGCAGTTCTTC
>TRBD1|TRBV10-3|TRBJ2-5|-
CAISDPGTGVVQETQYF
TGTGCCATCAGTGATCCCGGGACAGGGGTCGTTCAAGAGACCCAGTACTTC
>-|TRBV9|TRBJ1-3|-
CASTPSYGGNTIYF
TGTGCCAGCACCCCTAGTTATGGTGGAAACACCATATATTTT
>-|TRBV19|TRBJ1-2|-
CASRRITGFYGYTF
TGTGCCAGTAGAAGAATAACGGGGTTCTATGGCTACACCTTC
>-|TRBV5-1|TRBJ1-2|-
CASSLLQGFYGYTF
TGCGCCAGCAGCTTGTTACAGGGATTCTATGGCTACACCTTC
>-|TRBV5-1|TRBJ2-5|-
CASSLGGSSAQETQYF
TGCGCCAGCAGCTTGGGAGGTAGTTCAGCCCAAGAGACCCAGTACTTC
>TRBD1|TRBV7-9|TRBJ1-5|-
CASSRTGSNQPQHF
TGTGCCAGCAGCCGGACAGGGAGCAATCAGCCCCAGCATTTT
>-|TRBV28|TRBJ1-5|-
CASGPTQHF
TGTGCCAGCGGGCCAACCCAGCATTTT
>-|TRBV6-5|TRBJ1-1|-
CASTTGVATEAFF
TGTGCCAGCACCACCGGGGTTGCCACTGAAGCTTTCTTT
>-|TRBV6-5|TRBJ2-1|-
CASTDYAGLNEQFF
TGTGCCAGCACCGACTACGCGGGGCTCAATGAGCAGTTCTTC